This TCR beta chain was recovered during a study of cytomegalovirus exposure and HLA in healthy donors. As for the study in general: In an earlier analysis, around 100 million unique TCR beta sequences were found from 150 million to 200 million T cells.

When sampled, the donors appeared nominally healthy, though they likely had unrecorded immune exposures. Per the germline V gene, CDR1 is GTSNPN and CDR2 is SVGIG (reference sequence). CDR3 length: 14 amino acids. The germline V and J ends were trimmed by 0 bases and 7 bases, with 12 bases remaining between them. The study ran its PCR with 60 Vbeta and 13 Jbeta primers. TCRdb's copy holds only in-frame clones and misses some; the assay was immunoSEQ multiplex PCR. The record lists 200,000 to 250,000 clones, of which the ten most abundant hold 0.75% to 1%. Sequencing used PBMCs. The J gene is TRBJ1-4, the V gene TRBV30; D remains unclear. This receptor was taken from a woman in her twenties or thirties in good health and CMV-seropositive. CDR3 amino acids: CAWSVIVGVEKLFF. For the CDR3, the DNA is TGTGCCTGGAGTGTGATAGTTGGAGTTGAAAAACTGTTTTTT.